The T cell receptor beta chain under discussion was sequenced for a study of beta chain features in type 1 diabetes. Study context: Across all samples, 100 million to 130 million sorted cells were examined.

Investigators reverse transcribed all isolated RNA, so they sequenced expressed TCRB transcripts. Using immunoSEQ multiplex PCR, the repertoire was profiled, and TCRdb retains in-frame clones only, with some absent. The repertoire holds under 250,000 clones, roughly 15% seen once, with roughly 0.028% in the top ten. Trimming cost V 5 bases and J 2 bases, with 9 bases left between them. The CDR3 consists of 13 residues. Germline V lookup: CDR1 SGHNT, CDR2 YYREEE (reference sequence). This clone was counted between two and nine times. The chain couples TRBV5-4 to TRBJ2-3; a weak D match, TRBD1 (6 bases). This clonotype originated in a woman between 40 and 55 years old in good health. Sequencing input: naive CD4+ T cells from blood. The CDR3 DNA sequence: TGTGCCAGCAGTTACAGGGTCACAGATACGCAGTATTTT. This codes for CASSYRVTDTQYF.